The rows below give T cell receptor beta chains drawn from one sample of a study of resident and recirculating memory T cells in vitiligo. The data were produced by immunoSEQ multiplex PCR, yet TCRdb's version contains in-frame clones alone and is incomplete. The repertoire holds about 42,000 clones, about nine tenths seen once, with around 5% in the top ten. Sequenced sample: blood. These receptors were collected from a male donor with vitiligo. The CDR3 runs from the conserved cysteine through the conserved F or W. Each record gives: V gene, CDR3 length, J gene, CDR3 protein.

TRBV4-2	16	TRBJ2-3	CASSQSIGTGRDTQYF
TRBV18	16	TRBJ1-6	CASSLVSGVGNSPLHF
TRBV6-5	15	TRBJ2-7	CASSPRQGAAYEQYF
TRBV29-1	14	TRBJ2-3	CSVVTGGHRYTQYF
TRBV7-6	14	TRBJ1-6	CASSLGTENSPLHF
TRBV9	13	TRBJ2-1	CASSGKRGGEQFF
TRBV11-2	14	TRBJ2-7	CASSSGTTSYEQYF
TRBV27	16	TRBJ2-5	CASSPIGGATRETQYF
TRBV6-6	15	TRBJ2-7	CASSYSSAFSYEQYF
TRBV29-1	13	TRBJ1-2	CSVGTGALYGYTF
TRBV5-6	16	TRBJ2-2	CASSLLQGAKAGELFF
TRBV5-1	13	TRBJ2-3	CASTLSGSNTQYF
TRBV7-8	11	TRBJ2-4	CASSSYSRLYF
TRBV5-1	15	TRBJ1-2	CASSLRPGQVYGYTF
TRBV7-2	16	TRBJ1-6	CASSPAGRAYNSPLHF
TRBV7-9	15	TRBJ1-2	CASSSPATGSYGYTF
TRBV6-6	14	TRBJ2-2	CASTGQTNTGELFF
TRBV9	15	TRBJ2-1	CASSPSGGSYNEQFF
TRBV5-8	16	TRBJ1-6	CASSLGGGLQVSPLHF
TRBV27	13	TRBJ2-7	CASRGGSSYEQYF
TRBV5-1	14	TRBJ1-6	CASSLDRGNSPLHF
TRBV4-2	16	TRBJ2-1	CASSQGGAGQYNEQFF
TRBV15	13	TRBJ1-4	CATQGATNEKLFF
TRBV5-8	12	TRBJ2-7	CASSLDTYEQYF
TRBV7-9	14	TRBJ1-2	CASSLRAGAGGYTF
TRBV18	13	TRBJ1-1	CASSPPANTEAFF
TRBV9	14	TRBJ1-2	CASSVGTGRHGYTF
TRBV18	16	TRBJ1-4	CASSPEQGRSNEKLFF
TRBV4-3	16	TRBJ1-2	CASSQLSQGLSYGYTF
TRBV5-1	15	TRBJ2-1	CASSPGGADQNEQFF
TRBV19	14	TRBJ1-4	CASSISTTNEKLFF
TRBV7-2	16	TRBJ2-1	CASSLVPSGGVNEQFF
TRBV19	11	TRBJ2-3	CASRATDTQYF
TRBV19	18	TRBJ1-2	CASSIDRPYDRYPSGYTF
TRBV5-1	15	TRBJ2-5	CASSLEGRGEETQYF
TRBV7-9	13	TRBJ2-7	CASTVTSSHEQYF
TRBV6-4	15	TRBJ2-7	CASSLQRDSPYEQYF
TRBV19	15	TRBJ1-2	CASSIPTGWDYGYTF
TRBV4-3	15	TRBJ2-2	CASSPGQTNTGELFF
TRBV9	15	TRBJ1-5	CASSVGGGQYQPQHF
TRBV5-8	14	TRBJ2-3	CASSLGSGTDTQYF
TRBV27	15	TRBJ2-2	CASRLSGGATGELFF
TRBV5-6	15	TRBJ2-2	CASSYTGESTGELFF
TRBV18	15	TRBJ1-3	CASSPSGTGGNTIYF
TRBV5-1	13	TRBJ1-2	CASTRDRAYGYTF
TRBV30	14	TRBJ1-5	CAWSDDTSDQPQHF
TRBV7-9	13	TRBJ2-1	CASSFPWQNEQFF
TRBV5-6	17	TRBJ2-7	CASSPRLGQLPTYEQYF
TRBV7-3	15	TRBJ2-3	CASSLTLAATDTQYF
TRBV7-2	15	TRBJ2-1	CASSLAGGLYNEQFF
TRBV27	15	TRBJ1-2	CASSLWGTGGRGYTF
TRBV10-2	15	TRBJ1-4	CASSDPRVSNEKLFF
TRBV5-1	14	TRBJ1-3	CASSSGTDGNTIYF
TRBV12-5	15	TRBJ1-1	CASGLVPGGSTEAFF
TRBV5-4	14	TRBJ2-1	CASSLDGGSGEQFF
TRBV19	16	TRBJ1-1	CASSLAGSRGRTEAFF
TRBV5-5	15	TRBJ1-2	CASSLEPRPVYGYTF
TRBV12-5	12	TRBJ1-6	CATRTGNSPLHF
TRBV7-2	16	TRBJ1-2	CASSIYSGGVHYGYTF
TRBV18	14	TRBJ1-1	CASSERQVNTEAFF